A selection of T cell receptor beta chains follows, all from one sample in a study of T cells after yellow fever vaccination. Each CDR3 protein is one row after TCRdb ran MiXCR on the 5' RACE reads. This sample has hundreds of thousands of distinct CDR3 sequences, with more than 3% found just once. Sequenced here: PBMCs, sampled on the day of the yellow fever booster vaccination. The source of these receptors is a young man who received the YFV17D yellow fever vaccine. The conserved cysteine and the conserved F or W are not part of the CDR3 here.

v_call cdr3_aa
TRBV11-2 ASSLGGTGGPLQETQY
TRBV5-1 ASSEGLAMETQY
TRBV5-1 ASSLQALYTDTQY
TRBV6-2/TRBV6-3 ASSPDRPSTDTQY
TRBV5-1 ASSPDRVEQY
TRBV11-1 ASSSIAGGSDTQY
TRBV7-2 ASSLVEWGRNEQF
TRBV10-2 ASSDQGGSGNTIY
TRBV5-1 ASSLGQGMPYEQY
TRBV12-3/TRBV12-4 ASSLSDRASLDTEAF
TRBV29-1 SVEGTGTYEQY
TRBV6-6 ASSYSAYEQY
TRBV5-1 ASSPGRGLNTEAF
TRBV6-1 ASSELGPSDTQY
TRBV7-9 ATKAAPWSTDTQY
TRBV7-2 ASSFQGGEKLF
TRBV5-1 ASRWGLYTDTQY
TRBV29-1 SVVRVKNEQF
TRBV4-1 ASSQVEGRFTEAF
TRBV6-2/TRBV6-3 ASRDWGEDTQY
TRBV5-1 ASSEQGYAGNTIY
TRBV3-1 ASSQDRGGSSYNEQF
TRBV10-3 ATKTGGATNEKLF
TRBV4-3 ASRPSVGTGDPLH
TRBV5-6 ASSFLDRGGRTEAF
TRBV9 ASSVGGGNTGELF
TRBV20-1 SARASGGTGANVLT
TRBV5-7 ASSSRQGNQETQY
TRBV4-2 ASSQESQGTDTQY
TRBV29-1 SVASESNQPQH
TRBV7-9 ASSWTGPFYGYT
TRBV6-2/TRBV6-3 ASRRLAGSPSYEQY
TRBV14 ASSQEVWAGGPSYNEQF
TRBV7-2 ASREEGWGLADIQY
TRBV12-3/TRBV12-4 ASSLRLSTDTQY
TRBV19 ASSILDGSNQPQH
TRBV7-2 ASSLETITEAF
TRBV7-8 ASSSTTISWELF
TRBV6-2/TRBV6-3 ASGVVPGTGFEQF
TRBV6-5 ASSYSPTSGGRNEQF
TRBV4-1 ASSQERQGAFEYGYT
TRBV7-9 ASSLLGLPADEQF
TRBV18 ASSPSGQSNQPQH
TRBV24-1 ATSSGVLETQY
TRBV19 ASREVGGTGELF
TRBV7-3 ASSRSSPDTQY
TRBV7-9 ASSPQRGSYEQY
TRBV18 ASSPPGGEQF
TRBV28 ASSLGQGAEQF
TRBV12-3/TRBV12-4 ASSGGRGNNYYEQY
TRBV5-5 ASSLGLAGGVGTDTQY
TRBV5-1 ASSLSDVNYGYT
TRBV4-3 ASSQERGPYNEQF
TRBV4-1 ASSQSTGTAQY
TRBV4-1 ASSRLGGAPSNSPLH
TRBV9 ASSPTTGDAQTQY
TRBV29-1 SVPRQGTQY
TRBV9 ASSVESGLQY
TRBV12-3/TRBV12-4 ASRFLGGVWETQY